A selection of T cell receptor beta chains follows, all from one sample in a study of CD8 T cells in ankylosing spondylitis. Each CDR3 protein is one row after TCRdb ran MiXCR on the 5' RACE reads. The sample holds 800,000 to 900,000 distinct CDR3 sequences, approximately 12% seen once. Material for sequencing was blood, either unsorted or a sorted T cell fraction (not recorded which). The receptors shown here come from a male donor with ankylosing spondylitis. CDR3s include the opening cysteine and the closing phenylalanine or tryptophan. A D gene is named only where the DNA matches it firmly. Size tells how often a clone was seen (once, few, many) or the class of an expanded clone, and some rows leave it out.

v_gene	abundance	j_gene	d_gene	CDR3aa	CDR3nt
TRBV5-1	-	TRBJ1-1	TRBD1	CASSRRTGAKPMNTEAFF	TGCGCCAGCAGCCGAAGGACAGGGGCTAAACCGATGAACACTGAAGCTTTCTTT
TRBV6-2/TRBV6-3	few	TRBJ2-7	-	CASSYYRGTRGHYEQYF	TGTGCCAGCAGTTACTACCGTGGGACAAGGGGCCACTACGAGCAGTACTTC
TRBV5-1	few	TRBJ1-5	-	CASSLGGDDRQPQHF	TGCGCCAGCAGCTTAGGAGGGGATGACCGTCAGCCCCAGCATTTT
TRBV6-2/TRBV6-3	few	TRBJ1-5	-	CASSLTRARQPQHF	TGTGCCAGCAGTTTAACACGGGCTCGTCAGCCCCAGCATTTT
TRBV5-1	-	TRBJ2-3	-	CASSLGASATDTQYF	TGCGCCAGCAGCTTGGGGGCTAGCGCCACAGATACGCAGTATTTT
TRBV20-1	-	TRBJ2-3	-	CSARRAGHTDTQYF	TGCAGTGCCAGGAGGGCAGGCCACACAGATACGCAGTATTTT
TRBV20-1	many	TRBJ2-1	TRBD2	CSARDSAGGHNEQFF	TGCAGTGCTAGAGATTCCGCGGGGGGGCACAATGAGCAGTTCTTC
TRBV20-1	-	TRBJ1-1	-	CSASGRSGNTEAFF	TGCAGTGCTAGCGGCAGATCGGGAAACACTGAAGCTTTCTTT
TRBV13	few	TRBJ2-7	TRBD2	CASSERLADPYEQYF	TGTGCCAGCAGCGAGAGACTAGCGGATCCCTACGAGCAGTACTTC
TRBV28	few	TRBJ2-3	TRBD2	CASSLGGERADTQYF	TGTGCCAGCAGTTTAGGGGGGGAGAGAGCAGATACGCAGTATTTT
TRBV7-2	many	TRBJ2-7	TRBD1	CASSLRGTGLSVREQYF	TGTGCCAGCAGCTTAAGGGGGACAGGATTATCCGTACGGGAGCAGTACTTC
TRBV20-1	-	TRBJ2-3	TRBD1	CSATGQRTDTQYF	TGCAGTGCTACGGGACAGCGCACAGATACGCAGTATTTT
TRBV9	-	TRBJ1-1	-	CASSVASKNTEAFF	TGTGCCAGCAGCGTAGCTTCCAAGAACACTGAAGCTTTCTTT
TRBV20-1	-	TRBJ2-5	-	CSAEKGSQETQYF	TGCAGTGCCGAAAAAGGGTCCCAAGAGACCCAGTACTTC
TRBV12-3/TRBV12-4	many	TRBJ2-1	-	CASSLFLLNEQFF	TGTGCCAGCAGTTTATTTTTGTTGAACGAGCAGTTCTTC
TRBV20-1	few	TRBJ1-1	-	CSRGVKIDTEAFF	TGCAGTCGAGGGGTGAAGATAGACACTGAAGCTTTCTTT
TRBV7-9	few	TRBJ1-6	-	CASSLGQASSPLHF	TGTGCCAGCAGCTTAGGACAGGCGTCGTCACCCCTCCACTTT
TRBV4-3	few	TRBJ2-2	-	CASSQTRGTVVTGELFF	TGCGCCAGCAGCCAGACTCGCGGGACAGTCGTCACCGGGGAGCTGTTTTTT
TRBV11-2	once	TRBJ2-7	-	CASSARDESYEQYF	TGTGCCAGCAGCGCCCGGGACGAATCCTACGAGCAGTACTTC
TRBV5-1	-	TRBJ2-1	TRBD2	CASRREGTRQFF	TGCGCCAGCAGGCGGGAGGGGACCCGGCAGTTCTTC
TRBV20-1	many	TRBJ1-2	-	CSATGDRSNYGYTF	TGCAGTGCTACCGGGGACCGATCTAACTATGGCTACACCTTC
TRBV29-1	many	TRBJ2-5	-	CSVRYGEETQYF	TGCAGCGTCCGCTATGGGGAGGAGACCCAGTACTTC
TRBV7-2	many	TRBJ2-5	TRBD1	CASSFSVDRVETQYF	TGTGCCAGCAGCTTTAGTGTAGACAGGGTGGAGACCCAGTACTTC
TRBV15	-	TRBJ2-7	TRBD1	CATSTRQGGEEQYF	TGTGCCACCAGCACGCGACAGGGTGGGGAGGAGCAGTACTTC
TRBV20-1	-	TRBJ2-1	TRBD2	CSAPASGSYNEQFF	TGCAGTGCCCCGGCTAGCGGGAGCTACAATGAGCAGTTCTTC
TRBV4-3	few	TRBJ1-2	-	CASSQEIRSYGYTF	TGCGCCAGCAGCCAAGAAATACGGAGCTATGGCTACACCTTC
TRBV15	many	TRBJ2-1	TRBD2	CATSRGTSGRGNEQFF	TGTGCCACCAGCAGAGGGACTAGCGGGAGAGGAAATGAGCAGTTCTTC
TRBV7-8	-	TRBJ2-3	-	CASSPRRVGTDTQYF	TGTGCCAGCAGCCCTCGAAGGGTTGGCACAGATACGCAGTATTTT
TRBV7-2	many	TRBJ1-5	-	CASSARDKDNQPQHF	TGTGCCAGCAGCGCCCGGGACAAGGACAATCAGCCCCAGCATTTT
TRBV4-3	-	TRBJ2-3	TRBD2	CASSHGGRGTDTQYF	TGCGCCAGCAGCCACGGCGGGAGGGGCACAGATACGCAGTATTTT
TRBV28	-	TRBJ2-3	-	CASKSGTDTQYF	TGTGCCAGCAAGTCCGGCACAGATACGCAGTATTTT
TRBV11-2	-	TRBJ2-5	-	CASSPGPYSRETQYF	TGTGCCAGCAGCCCGGGACCCTACTCAAGAGAGACCCAGTACTTC
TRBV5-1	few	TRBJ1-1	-	CASSLELGRHPEAFF	TGCGCCAGCAGCTTGGAGCTCGGGAGACATCCTGAAGCTTTCTTT
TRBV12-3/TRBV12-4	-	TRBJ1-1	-	CASRGMNTEAFF	TGTGCCAGCAGGGGTATGAACACTGAAGCTTTCTTT
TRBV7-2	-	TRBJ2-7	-	CASSFRTADYEQYF	TGTGCCAGCAGCTTTCGGACCGCTGACTACGAGCAGTACTTC
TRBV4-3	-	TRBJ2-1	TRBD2	CASSQDRLAALSGSYNEQFF	TGCGCCAGCAGCCAAGATAGGCTAGCGGCCCTTTCCGGCTCCTACAATGAGCAGTTCTTC
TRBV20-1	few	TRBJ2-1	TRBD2	CSATSGSASGRSSWHEQFF	TGCAGTGCTACTTCCGGGAGCGCTAGCGGGAGGAGCTCCTGGCATGAGCAGTTCTTC
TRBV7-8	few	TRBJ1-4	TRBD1	CASSSFRTGVPNEKLFF	TGTGCCAGCAGCTCGTTCCGGACAGGGGTCCCTAATGAAAAACTGTTTTTT
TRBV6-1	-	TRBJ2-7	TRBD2	CASSRTYRRDYPYEQYF	TGTGCCAGCAGCCGGACTTACCGCCGGGACTACCCCTACGAGCAGTACTTC
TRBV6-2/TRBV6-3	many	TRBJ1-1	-	CASSYSRGGDEAFF	TGTGCCAGCAGTTACTCGAGGGGCGGAGATGAAGCTTTCTTT
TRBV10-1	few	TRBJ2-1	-	CASSDSRRAGDEQFF	TGCGCCAGCAGTGACTCTAGGCGGGCCGGCGATGAGCAGTTCTTC
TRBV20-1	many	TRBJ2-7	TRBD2	CSAQTSGNYEQYF	TGCAGTGCTCAGACTAGCGGGAATTACGAGCAGTACTTC
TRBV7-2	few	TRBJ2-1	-	CASSRRQVSYNEQFF	TGTGCCAGCAGCCGTAGACAGGTCTCCTACAATGAGCAGTTCTTC
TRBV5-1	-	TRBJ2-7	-	CASSTPDSAQYF	TGCGCCAGCAGCACTCCCGACAGCGCGCAGTACTTC
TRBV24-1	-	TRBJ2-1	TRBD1	CAIWDRGKAEQFF	TGTGCCATTTGGGACAGGGGGAAAGCTGAGCAGTTCTTC
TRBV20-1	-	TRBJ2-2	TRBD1	CSARPTGTANTGELFF	TGCAGTGCTAGACCTACCGGGACAGCGAACACCGGGGAGCTGTTTTTT
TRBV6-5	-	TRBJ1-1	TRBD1	CASSYTGQGNTEAFF	TGTGCCAGCAGTTATACTGGACAGGGGAACACTGAAGCTTTCTTT
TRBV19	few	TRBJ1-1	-	CASTLLGRGRTEAFF	TGTGCCAGTACCCTCTTAGGGAGGGGCCGCACTGAAGCTTTCTTT
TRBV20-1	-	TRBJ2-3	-	CSAYFADTQYF	TGCAGTGCCTACTTCGCAGATACGCAGTATTTT
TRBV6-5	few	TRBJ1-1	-	CASSYRTLVEAFF	TGTGCCAGCAGTTACCGGACCCTAGTAGAAGCTTTCTTT
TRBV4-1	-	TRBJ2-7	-	CASSQAGQSNEQYF	TGCGCCAGCAGCCAAGCAGGGCAATCCAACGAGCAGTACTTC
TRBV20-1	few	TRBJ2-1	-	CSAKPLTRFYNEQFF	TGCAGTGCTAAACCACTCACCCGGTTCTACAATGAGCAGTTCTTC
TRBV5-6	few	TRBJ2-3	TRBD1	CASRAGGKGTDTQYF	TGTGCCAGCAGAGCAGGGGGAAAGGGCACAGATACGCAGTATTTT
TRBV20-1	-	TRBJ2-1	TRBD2	CSAYKYTSGNNEQFF	TGCAGTGCCTACAAGTACACTAGCGGTAACAATGAGCAGTTCTTC
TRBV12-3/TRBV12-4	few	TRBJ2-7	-	CASTFMGDKLYEQYF	TGTGCCAGCACTTTCATGGGGGACAAGCTTTACGAGCAGTACTTC